A selection of T cell receptor beta chains follows, all from one sample in a study of Ad26.COV2.S vaccination and SARS-CoV-2 variants. Libraries were prepared by immunoSEQ multiplex PCR; TCRdb keeps only in-frame clonotypes and omits some of them. The data contain about 400,000 clones, approximately 90% of them singletons. The sample consisted of peripheral blood, taken in a trial of Ad26.COV2.S vaccine versus placebo. The receptors shown here come from a person between 18 and 65 years old who received the Ad26.COV2.S COVID-19 vaccine or a placebo. Both conserved end residues are part of each CDR3.

cdr3_aa,v_call
CASSYRGHGYTF,TRBV5-6
CASSEQDSSYEQYF,TRBV19
CASSLSSAGTLPADTQYF,TRBV5-1
CASSLMPWGAANEKLFF,TRBV7-9
CASSERLRTDTQYF,TRBV2
CASSLGQGLEWYEQYF,TRBV5-1
CASSSYRDWEQYF,TRBV7-9
CASGPWGQGLTNYGYTF,TRBV12-5
CATSDSRINYGYTF,TRBV24-1
CASSQVATGQYF,TRBV3-1/TRBV3-2
CASSYAIAGFNEQFF,TRBV6-2/TRBV6-3
CSVEGGLSYEQYF,TRBV29-1
CASSLAGHEYF,TRBV5-6
CASSVGFLDRGETQYF,TRBV9
CASTPETDRVRGYTF,TRBV6-6
CASSLVDNSNQPQHF,TRBV7-6
CASSQGLAAYNEQFF,TRBV3-1/TRBV3-2
CAVSTGKDYEQYF,TRBV19
CASSKRSNYGYTF,TRBV6-5
CASSLDDNNEQFF,TRBV5-1
CATSERVGTGGTGELFF,TRBV24-1
CASSQDPEGDREAFF,TRBV4-3
CASSLLSVNTEAFF,TRBV27
CASSRGGTGTEAFF,TRBV5-1
CASSGWSSGKPYEQYF,TRBV6-2/TRBV6-3
CASSVRSRGDTEAFF,TRBV7-9
CASSEAGTSGNTIYF,TRBV28
CASSASGGEGEQYF,TRBV9
CASKFSGQGSYEQYF,TRBV6-5
CASSLVVAGPEAFF,TRBV27
CASSTDRPTLNEKLFF,TRBV2
CASSNRDPYSNQPQHF,TRBV21-1
CASSHHRGGEPQHF,TRBV14
CAWSGDREGYEQYF,TRBV30
CASSQDKVYGYTF,TRBV3-1/TRBV3-2
CASSFPGADTQYF,TRBV7-2
CASSIGLAGSSSYEQYF,TRBV19
CASSRDRRGGTEAFF,TRBV18
CSVDSLYYGYTF,TRBV29-1
CASSRYGLAGYYEQYF,TRBV19
CASSQAVSKNIQYF,TRBV3-1/TRBV3-2